A selection of T cell receptor beta chains follows, all from one sample in a study of T cell responses to AZD1222 COVID-19 vaccine. Repertoires were generated with immunoSEQ multiplex PCR, while TCRdb's copy carries only in-frame clones and drops some. The sample has about 150,000 clones, about 93% seen once. The sample was peripheral blood, taken on day 0 of AZD1222 vaccination. Receptor source: an adult in good health. The CDR3 runs from the conserved cysteine through the conserved F or W. Each record gives: J gene, V gene, D gene, CDR3 length, clone size, CDR3 DNA, CDR3 protein. The D gene is left open where the match is weak. For some rows the clone size is stated as once, few or many, or as a class when expanded; others skip it.

>TRBJ1-1|TRBV28|NA|13|NA
TGTGCCAGCAGTTTGGTCGGTAACACTGAAGCTTTCTTT
CASSLVGNTEAFF
>TRBJ1-5|TRBV6-2/TRBV6-3|NA|18|NA
TGTGCCAGCAGTTATCGTCTCGGAGGTCTCCGAAGCAATCAGCCCCAGCATTTT
CASSYRLGGLRSNQPQHF
>TRBJ1-2|TRBV19|NA|13|NA
TGTGCCAGTAGGACGACAGCGACCTATGGCTACACCTTC
CASRTTATYGYTF
>TRBJ1-1|TRBV7-8|NA|15|NA
TGTGCCAGCAGCTTAGCGACCCCCCTTGCGACTGAAGCTTTCTTT
CASSLATPLATEAFF
>TRBJ1-2|TRBV18|NA|16|NA
TGTGCCAGCTCACCCACGACCCAGTCCCCCTTCTATGGCTACACCTTC
CASSPTTQSPFYGYTF
>TRBJ1-2|TRBV7-9|NA|13|NA
TGTGCCAGCAGCTTAGCGGGCGTCTATGGCTACACCTTC
CASSLAGVYGYTF
>TRBJ1-1|TRBV2|NA|13|NA
TGTGCCAGCAGGGCCCAATTAATTACTGAAGCTTTCTTT
CASRAQLITEAFF
>TRBJ1-2|TRBV10-3|TRBD1|14|NA
TGTGCCATCAGATCGGACGGGACAGGGCATGGCTACACCTTC
CAIRSDGTGHGYTF
>TRBJ2-7|TRBV14|TRBD1|14|few
TGTGCCAGCAGCCTGACAGGGGTCCCCTACGAGCAGTACTTC
CASSLTGVPYEQYF
>TRBJ1-1|TRBV5-4|NA|14|NA
TGTGCCAGCAGCACAGGCCCCGGAGGTACTGAAGCTTTCTTT
CASSTGPGGTEAFF
>TRBJ2-2|TRBV5-4|NA|14|NA
TGTGCCAGCAGCTACCGGGAGCACACCGGGGAGCTGTTTTTT
CASSYREHTGELFF
>TRBJ2-3|TRBV18|TRBD2|18|NA
TGTGCCAGCTCACCACTAGTGTCAGCGGGGACCAAAGGAGATACGCAGTATTTT
CASSPLVSAGTKGDTQYF
>TRBJ2-1|TRBV7-9|NA|13|once
TGTGCCAGCAGCGCGGGGGCCTCCAATGAGCAGTTCTTC
CASSAGASNEQFF
>TRBJ2-1|TRBV2|NA|13|NA
TGTGCCAGCAGTGAAATAGTGGACAATGAGCAGTTCTTC
CASSEIVDNEQFF
>TRBJ2-3|TRBV28|TRBD2|17|NA
TGTGCCAGCTTCCCGGGACTAGCGGGGGTAACCACAGATACGCAGTATTTT
CASFPGLAGVTTDTQYF
>TRBJ2-1|TRBV11-3|TRBD1|15|NA
TGTGCCAGCAGCTACTCCGGGACAGGGGTTGATGAGCAGTTCTTC
CASSYSGTGVDEQFF
>TRBJ2-5|TRBV18|TRBD1|13|once
TGTGCCAGCTCACCGGGGACAGGAGAGACCCAGTACTTC
CASSPGTGETQYF
>TRBJ1-3|TRBV18|TRBD1|15|NA
TGTGCCAGCTCAACCCGGACAGGAACTGGAAACACCATATATTTT
CASSTRTGTGNTIYF
>TRBJ2-7|TRBV27|NA|15|few
TGTGCCAGCAGTTTTGACCCCCAGAGCTCCTACGAGCAGTACTTC
CASSFDPQSSYEQYF
>TRBJ1-1|TRBV5-1|NA|12|NA
TGCGCCAGCAGCTTGGTAAAGGGTGAAGCTTTCTTT
CASSLVKGEAFF
>TRBJ1-2|TRBV5-1|TRBD1|15|NA
TGCGCCAGCAGCTTGGATAACCAGGGGGCAGGAGGCTACACCTTC
CASSLDNQGAGGYTF
>TRBJ1-1|TRBV29-1|NA|13|NA
TGCAGCGTTGGAAGAGGGATGAACACTGAAGCTTTCTTT
CSVGRGMNTEAFF
>TRBJ1-5|TRBV19|TRBD1|13|few
TGTGCCAGTAGTCGGGACAGGGATCAGCCCCAGCATTTT
CASSRDRDQPQHF
>TRBJ1-2|TRBV3-1/TRBV3-2|TRBD1|14|NA
TGTGCCAGCAGCGCCCGACAGGGGTTGACGGGCTACACCTTC
CASSARQGLTGYTF
>TRBJ2-3|TRBV4-3|NA|16|NA
TGCGCCAGCAGCCAAGATTCCGGAACTGTTACAGATACGCAGTATTTT
CASSQDSGTVTDTQYF
>TRBJ2-7|TRBV29-1|NA|12|NA
TGCAGCGTTTCTGGGGGCGGCCACGAGCAGTACTTC
CSVSGGGHEQYF
>TRBJ2-6|TRBV29-1|TRBD2|14|NA
TGCAGCGCGCTAGCGGGCTCTGGGGCCAACGTCCTGACTTTC
CSALAGSGANVLTF
>TRBJ1-2|TRBV27|NA|14|NA
TGTGCCAGCAGTTTATACGGGACTTTGGATGGCTACACCTTC
CASSLYGTLDGYTF
>TRBJ2-1|TRBV4-1|NA|14|NA
TGCGCCAGCAGCCCGACTCCGCAGGGATATGAGCAGTTCTTC
CASSPTPQGYEQFF
>TRBJ1-2|TRBV6-2/TRBV6-3|TRBD1|16|NA
TGTGCCAGCAGCCATCGACAGGGGACCGCAGTCTCTGGCTACACCTTC
CASSHRQGTAVSGYTF
>TRBJ1-2|TRBV4-3|NA|16|NA
TGCGCCAGCAGCCGATCGGCGAGACGAGGGACGGGCGGCTACACCTTC
CASSRSARRGTGGYTF
>TRBJ1-1|TRBV27|NA|13|once
TGTGCCAGCAGTTTATCGCCAGCAAATGAAGCTTTCTTT
CASSLSPANEAFF
>TRBJ1-4|TRBV5-4|NA|14|NA
TGTGCCAGCAGCCGGGACGGCCCTAATGAAAAACTGTTTTTT
CASSRDGPNEKLFF
>TRBJ1-2|TRBV5-1|NA|15|NA
TGCGCCAGCAGCCTGGGTGCCGACCGGGGCTATGGCTACACCTTC
CASSLGADRGYGYTF
>TRBJ2-5|TRBV7-9|TRBD1|15|NA
TGTGCCAGCAGCTCCCCAGGGACAGGACAAGAGACCCAGTACTTC
CASSSPGTGQETQYF
>TRBJ1-4|TRBV9|NA|17|NA
TGTGCCAGCAGCGTAAGCGTAGGGGGGGGATTCAATGAAAAACTGTTTTTT
CASSVSVGGGFNEKLFF
>TRBJ2-7|TRBV19|NA|14|NA
TGTGCCAGTAGTACGTGGACAGCTCACTACGAGCAGTACTTC
CASSTWTAHYEQYF
>TRBJ1-5|TRBV24-1|NA|14|NA
TGTGCCACCAGTGAGGCCTATAGCAATCAGCCCCAGCATTTT
CATSEAYSNQPQHF
>TRBJ2-1|TRBV2|TRBD2|14|NA
TGTGCCAGCAGGGCGGGGGGCTTCTACAATGAGCAGTTCTTC
CASRAGGFYNEQFF
>TRBJ2-5|TRBV5-6|NA|13|NA
TGTGCCAGCAGCTGGGGGCAGTTAGAGACCCAGTACTTC
CASSWGQLETQYF
>TRBJ1-2|TRBV29-1|TRBD1|15|NA
TGCAGCTCTACGACAGGGGGTATGGGAAGCTATGGCTACACCTTC
CSSTTGGMGSYGYTF
>TRBJ1-3|TRBV9|NA|16|NA
TGTGCCAGCAGCTTGCAAGGAGGGGGTTCGGGAAACACCATATATTTT
CASSLQGGGSGNTIYF
>TRBJ1-2|TRBV28|TRBD1|13|NA
TGTGCCAGCAGTTCGGGACAGGGCGGGGGCTACACCTTC
CASSSGQGGGYTF
>TRBJ1-3|TRBV4-2|NA|16|NA
TGTGCCAGCAGCCAAGATTTGCTGTTCTCTGGAAACACCATATATTTT
CASSQDLLFSGNTIYF
>TRBJ2-1|TRBV12-3/TRBV12-4|TRBD2|11|NA
TGTGCCAGCCGAGCGGGGCATGAGCAGTTCTTC
CASRAGHEQFF
>TRBJ2-7|TRBV6-5|TRBD1|16|NA
TGTGCCAGCAGTTACTCGTTTACAGGGGTCACCTACGAGCAGTACTTC
CASSYSFTGVTYEQYF
>TRBJ2-5|TRBV15|TRBD2|17|NA
TGTGCCACCAGCAGAGATGGGACGGGAACGGGGGGAAAGACCCAGTACTTC
CATSRDGTGTGGKTQYF